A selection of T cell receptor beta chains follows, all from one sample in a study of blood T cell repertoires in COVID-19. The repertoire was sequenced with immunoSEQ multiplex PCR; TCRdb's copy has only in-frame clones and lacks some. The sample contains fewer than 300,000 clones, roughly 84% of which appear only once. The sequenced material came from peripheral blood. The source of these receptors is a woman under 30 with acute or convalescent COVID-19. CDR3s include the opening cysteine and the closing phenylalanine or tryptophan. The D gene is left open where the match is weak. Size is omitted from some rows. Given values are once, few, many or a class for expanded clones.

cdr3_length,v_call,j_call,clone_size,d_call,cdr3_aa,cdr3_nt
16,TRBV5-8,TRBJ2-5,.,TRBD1,CASSFATGGYQETQYF,TGTGCCAGCAGCTTCGCGACAGGGGGCTACCAAGAGACCCAGTACTTC
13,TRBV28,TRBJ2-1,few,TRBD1,CASSLEGDRGQFF,TGTGCCAGCAGTCTCGAGGGGGACAGGGGGCAGTTCTTC
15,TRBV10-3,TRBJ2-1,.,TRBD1,CAISEGQGVSGEQFF,TGTGCCATCAGTGAGGGACAGGGGGTCTCAGGGGAGCAGTTCTTC
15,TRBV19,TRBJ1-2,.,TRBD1,CASTAGQINNYGYTF,TGTGCCAGTACCGCGGGACAGATTAATAACTATGGCTACACCTTC
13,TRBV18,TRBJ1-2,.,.,CASSLQTNYGYTF,TGTGCCAGCTCACTACAGACAAACTATGGCTACACCTTC
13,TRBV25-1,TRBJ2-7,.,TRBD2,CASSDITAGEQYF,TGTGCCAGCAGTGATATAACAGCGGGAGAGCAGTACTTC
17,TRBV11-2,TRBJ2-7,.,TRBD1,CASSPSTGTGHSYEQYF,TGTGCCAGCAGCCCCTCGACCGGGACAGGTCACTCCTACGAGCAGTACTTC
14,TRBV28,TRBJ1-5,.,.,CASKKSGPNQPQHF,TGTGCCAGCAAGAAATCAGGGCCCAATCAGCCCCAGCATTTT
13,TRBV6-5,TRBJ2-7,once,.,CASSYEGDLEQYF,TGTGCCAGCAGTTACGAGGGGGACCTGGAGCAGTACTTC
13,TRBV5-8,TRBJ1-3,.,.,CASSLVRGNTIYF,TGTGCCAGCAGCTTGGTCCGGGGAAACACCATATATTTT
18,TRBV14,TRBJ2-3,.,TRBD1,CASSQESYRGASTDTQYF,TGTGCCAGCAGCCAAGAATCTTACAGGGGGGCTTCCACAGATACGCAGTATTTT
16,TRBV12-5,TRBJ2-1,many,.,CASGSSTSTLYNEQFF,TGTGCTAGTGGTTCCTCGACTAGTACCTTATACAATGAGCAGTTCTTC
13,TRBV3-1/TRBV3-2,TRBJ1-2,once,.,CASSQGQSYGYTF,TGTGCCAGCAGCCAAGGACAGTCCTATGGCTACACCTTC
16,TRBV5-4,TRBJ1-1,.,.,CASTAEGGGVNTEAFF,TGTGCCAGCACCGCGGAGGGGGGAGGGGTGAACACTGAAGCTTTCTTT
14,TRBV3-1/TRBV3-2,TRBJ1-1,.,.,CASSQADVRGEAFF,TGTGCCAGCAGCCAAGCCGATGTCCGGGGTGAAGCTTTCTTT
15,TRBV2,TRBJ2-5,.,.,CASRKSGVGQETQYF,TGTGCCAGCAGGAAATCAGGGGTGGGACAAGAGACCCAGTACTTC
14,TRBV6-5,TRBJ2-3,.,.,CASRYGGSTDTQYF,TGTGCCAGCAGGTACGGGGGCTCGACAGATACGCAGTATTTT
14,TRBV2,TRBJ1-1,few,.,CASSDPGRTAEAFF,TGTGCCAGCAGTGATCCAGGGAGGACGGCTGAAGCTTTCTTT
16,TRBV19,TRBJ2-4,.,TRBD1,CASSWPTGGASNIQYF,TGTGCCAGTAGTTGGCCGACAGGGGGCGCGTCGAACATTCAGTACTTC
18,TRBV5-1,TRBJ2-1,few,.,CASSFVYGAGSGGNEQFF,TGCGCCAGCAGCTTTGTGTACGGTGCGGGAAGTGGAGGCAATGAGCAGTTCTTC
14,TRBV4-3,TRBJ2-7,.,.,CASSQGAGPYEQYF,TGCGCCAGCAGCCAGGGCGCGGGGCCCTACGAGCAGTACTTC
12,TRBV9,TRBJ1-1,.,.,CASSLWPGEAFF,TGTGCCAGCAGCCTTTGGCCGGGTGAAGCTTTCTTT
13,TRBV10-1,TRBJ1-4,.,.,CASSEGADEKLFF,TGCGCCAGCAGTGAAGGGGCGGATGAAAAACTGTTTTTT
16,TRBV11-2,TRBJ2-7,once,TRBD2,CASSSGLAGVLYEQYF,TGTGCCAGCAGTTCTGGGCTAGCGGGAGTCTTGTACGAGCAGTACTTC
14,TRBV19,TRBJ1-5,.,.,CASSIGGNNQPQHF,TGTGCCAGTAGTATTGGGGGGAACAATCAGCCCCAGCATTTT
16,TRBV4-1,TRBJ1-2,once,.,CASSQDPIRGAWGYTF,TGCGCCAGCAGCCAAGACCCCATCCGGGGGGCTTGGGGCTACACCTTC
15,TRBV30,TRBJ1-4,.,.,CAWRPTGPANEKLFF,TGTGCCTGGAGGCCAACAGGGCCTGCTAATGAAAAACTGTTTTTT
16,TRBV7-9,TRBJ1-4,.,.,CASSPEWGQGIEKLFF,TGTGCCAGCAGCCCAGAATGGGGGCAGGGAATTGAAAAACTGTTTTTT
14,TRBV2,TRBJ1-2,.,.,CASSERQGASGYTF,TGTGCCAGCAGTGAACGGCAGGGTGCTAGTGGCTACACCTTC
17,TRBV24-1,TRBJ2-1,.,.,CATRSEAEAFSYNEQFF,TGTGCCACCAGAAGCGAAGCGGAGGCGTTCTCCTACAATGAGCAGTTCTTC
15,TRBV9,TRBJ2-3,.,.,CASSPGLWESDTQYF,TGTGCCAGCAGCCCCGGTCTGTGGGAGTCAGATACGCAGTATTTT
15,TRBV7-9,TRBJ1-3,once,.,CASSLIEDSGNTIYF,TGTGCCAGCAGCTTAATTGAGGACTCTGGAAACACCATATATTTT
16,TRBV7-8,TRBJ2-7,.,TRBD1,CASSRDRGGLSYEQYF,TGTGCCAGCAGCCGAGACAGGGGGGGGCTCTCCTACGAGCAGTACTTC
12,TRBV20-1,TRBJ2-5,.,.,CSASGRGETQYF,TGCAGTGCTAGTGGGCGGGGAGAGACCCAGTACTTC
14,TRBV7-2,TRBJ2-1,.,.,CASSLIGSLNEQFF,TGTGCCAGCAGCTTAATCGGGTCTCTCAATGAGCAGTTCTTC
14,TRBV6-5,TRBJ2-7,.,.,CASSYTTVSYEQYF,TGTGCCAGCAGTTACACGACAGTCTCCTACGAGCAGTACTTC
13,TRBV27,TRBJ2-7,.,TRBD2,CASSLGGTYEQYF,TGTGCCAGCAGTTTGGGGGGGACCTACGAGCAGTACTTC
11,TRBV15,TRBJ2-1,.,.,CATSAGNEQFF,TGTGCCACCTCAGCAGGTAATGAGCAGTTCTTC
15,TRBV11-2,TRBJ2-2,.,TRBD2,CASSLLAGGAGELFF,TGTGCCAGCAGCCTTCTAGCGGGGGGGGCCGGGGAGCTGTTTTTT
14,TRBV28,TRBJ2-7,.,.,CASSLQGLGYEQYF,TGTGCCAGCAGTTTACAGGGTTTGGGCTACGAGCAGTACTTC
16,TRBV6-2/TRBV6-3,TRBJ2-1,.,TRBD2,CASSYRLAGTYNEQFF,TGTGCCAGCAGTTACCGGCTAGCGGGAACCTACAATGAGCAGTTCTTC
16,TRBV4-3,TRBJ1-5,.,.,CASSQERGAPGQPQHF,TGCGCCAGCAGCCAAGAACGGGGGGCTCCTGGGCAGCCCCAGCATTTT
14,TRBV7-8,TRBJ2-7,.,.,CASSLVSRAYEQYF,TGTGCCAGCAGCTTAGTCTCGCGGGCCTACGAGCAGTACTTC
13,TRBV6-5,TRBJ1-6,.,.,CASAREFNSPLHF,TGTGCCAGCGCCCGGGAGTTTAATTCACCCCTCCACTTT
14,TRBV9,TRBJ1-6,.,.,CASSGGGPNSPLHF,TGTGCCAGCAGCGGAGGGGGTCCGAATTCACCCCTCCACTTT
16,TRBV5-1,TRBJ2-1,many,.,CASTTAGRGLGNEQFF,TGCGCCAGCACTACCGCAGGGCGGGGTCTCGGCAATGAGCAGTTCTTC